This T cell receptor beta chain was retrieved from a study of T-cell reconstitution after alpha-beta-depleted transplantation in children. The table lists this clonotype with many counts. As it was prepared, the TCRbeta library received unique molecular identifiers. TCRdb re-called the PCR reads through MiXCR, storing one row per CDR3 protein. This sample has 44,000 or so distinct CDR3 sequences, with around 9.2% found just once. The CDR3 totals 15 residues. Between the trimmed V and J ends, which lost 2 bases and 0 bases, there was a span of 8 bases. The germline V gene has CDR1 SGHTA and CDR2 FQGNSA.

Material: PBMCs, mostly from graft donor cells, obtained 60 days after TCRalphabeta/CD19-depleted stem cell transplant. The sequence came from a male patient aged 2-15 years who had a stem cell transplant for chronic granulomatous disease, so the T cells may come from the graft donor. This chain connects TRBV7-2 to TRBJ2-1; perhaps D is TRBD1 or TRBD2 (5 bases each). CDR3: CASSLWGTSYNEQFF. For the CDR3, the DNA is TGTGCCAGCAGCTTATGGGGGACCTCCTACAATGAGCAGTTCTTC.